Described below is a single T cell receptor (beta chain) sequence and its context. There is no known antigen for this receptor. Base quality data are lacking; no much larger clone is found one base away. This record belongs to a study of blood T cell repertoires in COVID-19 (TCRdb year 2020). Turning to the overall study: Samples from collaborators originated in the United States, Italy and Spain and spanned both the acute and convalescent phases of COVID-19. The repertoires were released in a freely available public database intended as a resource for research on the immune response to SARS-CoV-2. Samples were obtained from the ongoing ImmuneRACE study (first 160 participants) and from over 1,000 subjects provided by 6 global collaborators. A de-identified subject ID, COVID-19 status, age in years and sex were almost always included in the sample metadata. The material from the prospective study consisted of cDNA or gDNA derived from T cells, B-cell-depleted T cells, or PBMCs. Deeply sampled blood TCRbeta repertoires from subjects exposed to, actively infected with, or recovered from COVID-19 were included in the dataset. Where available, HLA class I and class II types were obtained from metadata supplied by the sample provider rather than from assay-based typing. Overall results and qualifications from the work: How much clinical and demographic metadata was included differed by source and by participant, and the metadata was provided uncurated.

Each collaborating institution followed its own protocols to collect whole blood in K2EDTA tubes. For TCRbeta analysis, collaborator samples were shipped as frozen whole blood, as isolated PBMCs, or as DNA extracted from either sample type. Here V drops 6 bases and J drops 6 bases, and the junction holds 8 bases not matched to any gene. The germline V gene encodes CDR1 SNHLY and CDR2 FYNNEI. From its cysteine to its phenylalanine, the CDR3 spans 13 amino acids. The kept DNA is CDR3 alone, 39 bases in frame from the first base. TCRbeta CDR3 regions were amplified from genomic DNA by means of the immunoSEQ Assay, a bias-controlled multiplex PCR. As for the authors' bioinformatics: The number of nucleated cells in each sample was estimated by amplification of reference gene primers within the assay. To quantify the absolute abundance of each unique TCRbeta CDR3 rearrangement, sequence reads were collapsed and filtered. For each sample, productive Simpson clonality was calculated by taking the square root of Simpson's diversity index across productive rearrangements. Drawn from immuneACCESS, this table holds only the in-frame rearrangements with V and J called that TCRdb kept. Clones are partly lost; checked studies trace under half to an unresolved V gene and leave the rest unexplained. V and J calls and clone size are those listed in that table; D and trimming were worked out from the DNA. The table for this sample lists 70,000 or so clones; 90% of them were counted only once. The ten largest clones represent roughly 9.7% of the sample.

What was sequenced was peripheral blood. The chain couples TRBV2 to TRBJ2-7, with 7 bases matching TRBD1. The clonotype was recovered from a human donor in a cohort sampled during active COVID-19. The DNA is TGTGCCAGCAGGAGGGGGCGCCCGGGCGAGCAGTACTTC. It encodes CASRRGRPGEQYF.